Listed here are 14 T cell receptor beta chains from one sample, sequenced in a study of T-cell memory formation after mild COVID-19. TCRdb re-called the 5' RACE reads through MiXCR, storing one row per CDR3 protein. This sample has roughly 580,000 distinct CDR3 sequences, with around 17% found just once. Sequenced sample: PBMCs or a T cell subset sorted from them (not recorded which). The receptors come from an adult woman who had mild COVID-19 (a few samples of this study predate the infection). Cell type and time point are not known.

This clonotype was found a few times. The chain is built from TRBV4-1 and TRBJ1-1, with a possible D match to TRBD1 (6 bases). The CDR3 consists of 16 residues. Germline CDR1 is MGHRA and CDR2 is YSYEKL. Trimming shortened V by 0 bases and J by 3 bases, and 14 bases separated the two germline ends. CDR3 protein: CASSQDGGVRDTEAFF. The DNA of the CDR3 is TGCGCCAGCAGCCAAGACGGGGGCGTTAGGGACACTGAAGCTTTCTTT.

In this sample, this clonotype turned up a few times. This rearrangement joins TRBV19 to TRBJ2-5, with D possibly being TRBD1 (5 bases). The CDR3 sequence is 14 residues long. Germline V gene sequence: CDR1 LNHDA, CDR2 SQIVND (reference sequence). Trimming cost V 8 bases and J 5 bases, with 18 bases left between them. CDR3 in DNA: TGTGCCAGTTCAGGACGGATGGCAGGGGAGACCCAGTACTTC. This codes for CASSGRMAGETQYF. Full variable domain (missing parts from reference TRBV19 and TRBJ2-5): DGGITQSPKYLFRKEGQNVTLSCEQNLNHDAMYWYRQDPGQGLRLIYYSQIVNDFQKGDIAEGYSVSREKKESFPLTVTSAQKNPTAFYLCASSGRMAGETQYFGPGTRLLVL.

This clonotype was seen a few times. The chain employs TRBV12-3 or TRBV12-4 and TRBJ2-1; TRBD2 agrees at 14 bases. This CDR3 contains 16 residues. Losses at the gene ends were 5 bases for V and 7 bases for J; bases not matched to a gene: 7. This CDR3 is CASSNPGTSGSNEQFF. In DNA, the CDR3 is TGTGCCAGCAGTAACCCCGGGACTAGCGGGAGTAATGAGCAGTTCTTC.

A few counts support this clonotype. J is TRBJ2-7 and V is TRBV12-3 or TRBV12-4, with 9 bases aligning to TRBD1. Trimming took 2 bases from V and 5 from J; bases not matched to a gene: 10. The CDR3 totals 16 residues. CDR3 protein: CASSLWGGQGSHEQYF. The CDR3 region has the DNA TGTGCCAGCAGTTTATGGGGGGGACAGGGTTCCCACGAGCAGTACTTC.

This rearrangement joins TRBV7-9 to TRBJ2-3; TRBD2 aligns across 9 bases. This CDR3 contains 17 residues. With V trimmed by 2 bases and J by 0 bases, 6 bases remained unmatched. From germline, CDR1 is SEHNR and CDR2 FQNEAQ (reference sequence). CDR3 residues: CASSLSAAGGSTDTQYF. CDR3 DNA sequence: TGTGCCAGCAGCTTATCAGCGGCGGGAGGGAGCACAGATACGCAGTATTTT.

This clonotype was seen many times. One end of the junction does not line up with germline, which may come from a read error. The CDR3 DNA reads as TGTGCCAGCAGCTTAGAGCGCGGGAGGGCCCGCCACTTC. Protein: CASSLERGRARHF. V usage is TRBV7-2 and J usage is TRBJ2-1; 9 bases match TRBD2. The length of the CDR3 is 13 residues. Germline CDR1 SGHTA, CDR2 FQGNSA. The full variable domain, in which reference TRBV7-2 and TRBJ2-1 provide the parts outside the CDR3, is GAGVSQSPSNKVTEKGKDVELRCDPISGHTALYWYRQSLGQGLEFLIYFQGNSAPDKSGLPSDRFSAERTGGSVSTLTIQRTQQEDSAVYLCASSLERGRARHFGPGTRLTVL.

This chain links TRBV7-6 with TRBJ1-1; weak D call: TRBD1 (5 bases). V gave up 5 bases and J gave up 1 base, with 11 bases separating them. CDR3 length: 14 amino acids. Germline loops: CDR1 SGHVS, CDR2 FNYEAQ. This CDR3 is CASSQTVENTEAFF. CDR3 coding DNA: TGTGCCAGCAGCCAGACAGTTGAGAACACTGAAGCTTTCTTT.

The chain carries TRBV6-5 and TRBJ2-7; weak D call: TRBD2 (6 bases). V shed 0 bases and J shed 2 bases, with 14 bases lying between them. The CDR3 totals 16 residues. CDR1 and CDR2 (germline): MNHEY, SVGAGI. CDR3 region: CASSYSTGEMAYEQYF. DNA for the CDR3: TGTGCCAGCAGTTACTCGACGGGGGAGATGGCCTACGAGCAGTACTTC.

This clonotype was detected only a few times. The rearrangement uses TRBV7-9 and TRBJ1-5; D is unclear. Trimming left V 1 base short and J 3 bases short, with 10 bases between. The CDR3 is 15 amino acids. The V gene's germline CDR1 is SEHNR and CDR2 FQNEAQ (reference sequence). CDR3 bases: TGTGCCAGCAGCTTAGGGACGCCTTACAATCAGCCCCAGCATTTT. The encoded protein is CASSLGTPYNQPQHF.

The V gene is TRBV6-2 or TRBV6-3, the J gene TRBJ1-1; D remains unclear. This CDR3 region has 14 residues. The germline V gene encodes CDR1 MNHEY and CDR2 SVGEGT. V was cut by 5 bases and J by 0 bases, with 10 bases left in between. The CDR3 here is CASSHFGVNTEAFF. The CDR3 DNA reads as TGTGCCAGCAGTCACTTTGGGGTGAACACTGAAGCTTTCTTT.

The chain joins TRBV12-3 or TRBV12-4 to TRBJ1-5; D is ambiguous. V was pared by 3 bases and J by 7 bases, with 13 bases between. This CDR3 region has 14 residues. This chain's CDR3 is CASSLRSGGQPQHF. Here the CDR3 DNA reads TGTGCCAGCAGTTTGAGGTCCGGTGGACAGCCCCAGCATTTT.

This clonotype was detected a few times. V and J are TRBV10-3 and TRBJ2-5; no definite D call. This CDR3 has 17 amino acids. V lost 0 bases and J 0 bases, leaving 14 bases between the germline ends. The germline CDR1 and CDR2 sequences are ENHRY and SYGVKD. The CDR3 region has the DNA TGTGCCATCAGTGAGTCAGGCGTGGTCCGGTACCAAGAGACCCAGTACTTC. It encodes CAISESGVVRYQETQYF.

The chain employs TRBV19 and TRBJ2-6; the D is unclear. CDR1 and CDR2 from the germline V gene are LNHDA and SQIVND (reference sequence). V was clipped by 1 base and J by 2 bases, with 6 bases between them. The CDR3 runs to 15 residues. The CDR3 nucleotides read TGTGCCAGTAGTATAGTTCAGGCTGGGGCCAACGTCCTGACTTTC. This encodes CASSIVQAGANVLTF. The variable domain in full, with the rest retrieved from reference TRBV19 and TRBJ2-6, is DGGITQSPKYLFRKEGQNVTLSCEQNLNHDAMYWYRQDPGQGLRLIYYSQIVNDFQKGDIAEGYSVSREKKESFPLTVTSAQKNPTAFYLCASSIVQAGANVLTFGAGSRLTVL.

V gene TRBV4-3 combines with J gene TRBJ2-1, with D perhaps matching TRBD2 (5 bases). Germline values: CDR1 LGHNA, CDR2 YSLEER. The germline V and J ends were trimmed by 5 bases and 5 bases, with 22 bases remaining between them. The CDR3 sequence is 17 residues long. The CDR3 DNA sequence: TGCGCCAGCAGCGCAAGTTATCTAGCCTACGAAGACAATGAGCAGTTCTTC. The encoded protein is CASSASYLAYEDNEQFF.